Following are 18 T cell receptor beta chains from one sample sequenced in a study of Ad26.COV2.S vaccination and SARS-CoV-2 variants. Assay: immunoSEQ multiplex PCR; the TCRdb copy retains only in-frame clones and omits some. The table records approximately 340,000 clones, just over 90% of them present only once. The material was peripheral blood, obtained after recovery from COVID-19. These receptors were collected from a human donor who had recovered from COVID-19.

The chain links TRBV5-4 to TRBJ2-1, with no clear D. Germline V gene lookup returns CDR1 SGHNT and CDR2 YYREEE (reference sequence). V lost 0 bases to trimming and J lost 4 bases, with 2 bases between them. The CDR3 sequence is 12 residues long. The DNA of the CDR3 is TGTGCCAGCAGCTTGGAGTACAATGAGCAGTTCTTC. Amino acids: CASSLEYNEQFF.

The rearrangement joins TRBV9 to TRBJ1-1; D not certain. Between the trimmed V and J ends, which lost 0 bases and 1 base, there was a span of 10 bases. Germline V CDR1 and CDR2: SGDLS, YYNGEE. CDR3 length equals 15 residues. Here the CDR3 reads CASSVDKGPNTEAFF. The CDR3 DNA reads TGTGCCAGCAGCGTAGATAAGGGTCCGAACACTGAAGCTTTCTTT.

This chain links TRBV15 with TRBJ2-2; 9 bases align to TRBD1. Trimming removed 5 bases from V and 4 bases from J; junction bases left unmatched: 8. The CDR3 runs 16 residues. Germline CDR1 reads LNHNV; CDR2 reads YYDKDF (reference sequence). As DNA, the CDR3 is TGTGCCACCAGCCCGAACAGGGGGCTGGGCACCGGGGAGCTGTTTTTT. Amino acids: CATSPNRGLGTGELFF.

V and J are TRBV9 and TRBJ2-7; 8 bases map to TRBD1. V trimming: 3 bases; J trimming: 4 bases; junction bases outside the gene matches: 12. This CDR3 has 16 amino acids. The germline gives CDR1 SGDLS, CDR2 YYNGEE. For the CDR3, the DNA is TGTGCCAGCAGCGGAGGACCGGGACAGGCAAAATACGAGCAGTACTTC. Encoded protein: CASSGGPGQAKYEQYF.

For the CDR3, the DNA is TGTGCCAGCAGCCAAGTAAGGCAGATGAACACTGAAGCTTTCTTT. It translates to CASSQVRQMNTEAFF. The chain has TRBV14 and TRBJ1-1; unclear D gene. CDR1 is SGHDN and CDR2 is FVKESK in the germline V gene. Trimming removed 1 base from V and 0 bases from J, with 9 bases in between. This CDR3 spans 15 amino acids.

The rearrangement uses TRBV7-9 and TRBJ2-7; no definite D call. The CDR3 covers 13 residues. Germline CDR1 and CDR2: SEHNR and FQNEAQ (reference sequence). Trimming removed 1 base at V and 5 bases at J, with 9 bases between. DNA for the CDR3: TGTGCCAGCAGCTTAGGGGAAAGCGACGAGCAGTACTTC. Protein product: CASSLGESDEQYF.

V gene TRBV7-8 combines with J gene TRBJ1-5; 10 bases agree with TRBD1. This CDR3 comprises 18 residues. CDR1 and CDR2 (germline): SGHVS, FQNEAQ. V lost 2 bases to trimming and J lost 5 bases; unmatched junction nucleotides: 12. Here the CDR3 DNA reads TGTGCCAGCAGCTTATGGGGGACAGGGGTCCCTAGGGATCAGCCCCAGCATTTT. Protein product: CASSLWGTGVPRDQPQHF.

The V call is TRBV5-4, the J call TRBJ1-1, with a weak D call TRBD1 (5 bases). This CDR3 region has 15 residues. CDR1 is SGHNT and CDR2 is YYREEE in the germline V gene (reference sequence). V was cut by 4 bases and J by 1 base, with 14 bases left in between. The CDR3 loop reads CASSPPGGENTEAFF. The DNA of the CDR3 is TGTGCCAGCAGCCCGCCCGGGGGGGAGAACACTGAAGCTTTCTTT.

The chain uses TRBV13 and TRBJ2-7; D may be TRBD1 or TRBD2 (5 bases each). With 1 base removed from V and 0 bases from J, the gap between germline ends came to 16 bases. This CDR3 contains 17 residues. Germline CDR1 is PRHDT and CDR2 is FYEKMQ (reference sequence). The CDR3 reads CASSLAQREQDSYEQYF. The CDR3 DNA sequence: TGTGCCAGCAGCTTAGCCCAACGGGAACAGGACTCCTACGAGCAGTACTTC.

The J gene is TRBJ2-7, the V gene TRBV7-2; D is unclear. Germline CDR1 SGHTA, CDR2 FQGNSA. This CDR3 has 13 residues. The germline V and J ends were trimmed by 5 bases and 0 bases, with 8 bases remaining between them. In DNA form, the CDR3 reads TGTGCCAGCAGCATGTCGAGCTCCTACGAGCAGTACTTC. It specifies CASSMSSSYEQYF.

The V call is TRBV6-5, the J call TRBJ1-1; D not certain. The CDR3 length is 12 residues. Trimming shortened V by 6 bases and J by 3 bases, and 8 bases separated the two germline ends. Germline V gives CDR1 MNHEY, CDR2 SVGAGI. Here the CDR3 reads CASSRRDTEAFF. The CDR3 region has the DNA TGTGCCAGCAGCCGGAGGGACACTGAAGCTTTCTTT.

The CDR3 DNA reads TGCAGTGCTAGTGTGGAGGGGTTTTTCGATGAGCAGTTCTTC. This codes for CSASVEGFFDEQFF. This chain connects TRBV20-1 to TRBJ2-1, with D perhaps matching TRBD2 (6 bases). Trimming took 3 bases from V and 8 from J, leaving 17 bases between them. CDR3 length: 14 amino acids. Looked up from germline, CDR1 is DFQATT and CDR2 is SNEGSKA (reference sequence).

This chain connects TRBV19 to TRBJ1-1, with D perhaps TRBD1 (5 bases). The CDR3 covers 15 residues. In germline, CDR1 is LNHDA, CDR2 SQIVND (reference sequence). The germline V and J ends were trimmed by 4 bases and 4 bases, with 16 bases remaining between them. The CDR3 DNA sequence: TGTGCCAGTAGTACACGACAGTGGGGGAGCACTGAAGCTTTCTTT. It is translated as CASSTRQWGSTEAFF.

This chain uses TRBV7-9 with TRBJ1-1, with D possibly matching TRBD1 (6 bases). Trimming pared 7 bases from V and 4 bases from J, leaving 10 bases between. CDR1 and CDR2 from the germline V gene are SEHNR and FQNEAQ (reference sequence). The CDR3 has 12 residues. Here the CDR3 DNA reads TGTGCCAGCACAGAGGGGGGCACTGAAGCTTTCTTT. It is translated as CASTEGGTEAFF.

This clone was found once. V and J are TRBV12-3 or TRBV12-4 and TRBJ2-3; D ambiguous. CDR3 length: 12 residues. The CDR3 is CVVRQSTDTQYF. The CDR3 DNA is TGTGTGGTGAGGCAAAGCACAGATACGCAGTATTTT.

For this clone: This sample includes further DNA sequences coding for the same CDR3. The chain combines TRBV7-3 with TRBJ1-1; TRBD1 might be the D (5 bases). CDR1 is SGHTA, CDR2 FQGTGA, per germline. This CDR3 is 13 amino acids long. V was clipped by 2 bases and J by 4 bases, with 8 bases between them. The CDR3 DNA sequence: TGTGCCAGCAGCTTAGGGGGATCCACTGAAGCTTTCTTT. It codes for CASSLGGSTEAFF.

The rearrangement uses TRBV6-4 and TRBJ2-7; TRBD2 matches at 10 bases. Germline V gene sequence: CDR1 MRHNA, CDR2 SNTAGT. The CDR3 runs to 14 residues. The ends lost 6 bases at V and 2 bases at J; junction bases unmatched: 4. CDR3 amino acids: CASSPSGGTYEQYF. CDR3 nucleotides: TGTGCCAGCAGCCCTAGCGGGGGCACCTACGAGCAGTACTTC.

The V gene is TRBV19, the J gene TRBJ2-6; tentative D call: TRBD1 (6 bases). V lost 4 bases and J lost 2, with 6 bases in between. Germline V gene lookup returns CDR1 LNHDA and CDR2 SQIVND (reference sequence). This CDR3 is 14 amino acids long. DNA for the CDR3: TGTGCCAGTAGTACAGGGGCTGGGGCCAACGTCCTGACTTTC. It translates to CASSTGAGANVLTF.